Below are 28 T cell receptor beta chains sequenced from a single sample in a study of blood T cell repertoires in COVID-19 (dated by TCRdb to the early 2020s). Receptor libraries were prepared by the immunoSEQ multiplex PCR assay. TCRdb provides this immuneACCESS table in a form limited to in-frame rearrangements. Some clones are lacking; in checked studies, under half of them reflect an unresolved V gene, and why the rest are absent is not known. The sample table lists fewer than 350,000 clones, around 87% of them with a count of one. The ten largest make up about 8% of the sample. Sequenced input: peripheral blood. Receptors originate from a woman between 50 and 59 years old who had recovered from COVID-19.

This clone was detected once. The V and J genes are TRBV3-1 (or the pseudogene TRBV3-2) and TRBJ1-2; D gene unclear. The CDR3 spans 16 residues. V was cut by 0 bases and J by 4 bases, with 15 bases left in between. CDR1 is LGHDT, CDR2 YNNKEL, per germline (reference sequence). Written as DNA, the CDR3 is TGTGCCAGCAGCCAAGATGGTGCGGAGCAAGGCTATGGCTACACCTTC. It codes for CASSQDGAEQGYGYTF.

This clone was seen once. This chain links TRBV5-1 with TRBJ2-7; TRBD2 might be the D (6 bases). Germline V gene sequence: CDR1 SGHRS, CDR2 YFSETQ. V lost 3 bases and J lost 0, with 19 bases in between. The CDR3 sequence is 17 residues long. CDR3 sequence (DNA): TGCGCCAGCAGCTGGGGACCGGGCGGGGCAAGCTCCTACGAGCAGTACTTC. This codes for CASSWGPGGASSYEQYF.

The gene calls are TRBV11-2 and TRBJ2-7, with D unresolved. This CDR3 has 13 residues. Germline CDR1 and CDR2: SGHAT and FQNNGV. V was pared by 0 bases and J by 3 bases, with 6 bases between. Here the CDR3 reads CASSLDQIYEQYF. The CDR3 region has the DNA TGTGCCAGCAGCTTAGATCAGATCTACGAGCAGTACTTC.

There are a few counts of this clone. V gene TRBV29-1 combines with J gene TRBJ1-3, with 8 bases fitting TRBD1. With V trimmed by 7 bases and J by 4 bases, 6 bases remained unmatched. Germline CDR1 is SQVTM and CDR2 is ANQGSEA. The CDR3 covers 13 residues. DNA of the CDR3: TGCAGCGCAGCGACAGGGGCCGGAAACACCATATATTTT. Its translation: CSAATGAGNTIYF. The variable domain in full, completed from reference TRBV29-1 and TRBJ1-3, reads SAVISQKPSRDICQRGTSLTIQCQVDSQVTMMFWYRQQPGQSLTLIATANQGSEATYESGFVIDKFPISRPNLTFSTLTVSNMSPEDSSIYLCSAATGAGNTIYFGEGSWLTVV.

The chain recombines TRBV18 with TRBJ2-5, with 9 bases identical to TRBD1. Looked up from germline, CDR1 is KGHSH and CDR2 is LQKENI. The CDR3 runs to 14 residues. J was trimmed by 4 bases and V by 5 bases; bases with no gene match: 5. CDR3 nucleotides: TGTGCCAGCTCAAGGGACAGGGCCGGAGAGACCCAGTACTTC. Its protein product is CASSRDRAGETQYF.

This chain links TRBV3-1 (or the pseudogene TRBV3-2) with TRBJ1-6; perhaps TRBD1 as D (5 bases). Trimming took 4 bases from V and 7 from J, leaving 17 bases between them. The CDR3 loop spans 16 amino acids. Germline values: CDR1 LGHDT, CDR2 YNNKEL (reference sequence). CDR3 residues: CASSPVSLRGNSPLHF. Here the CDR3 DNA reads TGTGCCAGCAGCCCTGTGAGCCTTAGGGGCAATTCACCCCTCCACTTT.

The V and J genes are TRBV6-5 and TRBJ2-3; TRBD2 matches at 9 bases. The CDR3 runs to 13 residues. V dropped 6 bases and J dropped 6; count of bases not matched to a gene: 4. Germline CDR1 is MNHEY and CDR2 is SVGAGI. In DNA form, the CDR3 reads TGTGCCAGCAGGGCTAGCGGGATGGATACGCAGTATTTT. Translated, it gives CASRASGMDTQYF.

CDR3 DNA: TGTGCCAGCAGCCCACAGGGGGGGGGACAACGGTTTGGCTACACCTTC. Amino acid sequence: CASSPQGGGQRFGYTF. This chain links TRBV7-2 with TRBJ1-2; 8 bases match TRBD1. Trimming took 5 bases from V and 7 from J; bases not matched to a gene: 15. The CDR3 loop spans 16 amino acids. Germline CDR1 SGHTA, CDR2 FQGNSA.

As to this clone: Possible read error: a much larger clone is one base away. The chain uses TRBV11-2 and TRBJ2-7; 11 bases are a match to TRBD1. V shed 4 bases, J shed 2 bases, and the junction held 1 base outside the gene matches. There are 14 residues in the CDR3. Germline CDR1 SGHAT, CDR2 FQNNGV. The CDR3 region is CASSWGQGAYEQYF. CDR3 nucleotide sequence: TGTGCCAGCAGCTGGGGACAGGGGGCCTACGAGCAGTACTTC.

The V and J genes are TRBV7-9 and TRBJ2-1; 10 nucleotides match TRBD2. Germline V gene data show CDR1 as SEHNR and CDR2 as FQNEAQ (reference sequence). The junction had 14 bases not matched to a gene; V was cut back by 4 bases and J by 8 bases. The CDR3 length is 17 residues. The CDR3 sequence: CASSSPLSGGDGDEQFF. CDR3 bases: TGTGCCAGCAGCTCGCCCTTAAGCGGGGGGGATGGGGATGAGCAGTTCTTC.

The V and J genes are TRBV5-1 and TRBJ1-2; 10 bases are a match to TRBD1. In germline, CDR1 is SGHRS, CDR2 YFSETQ. This CDR3 has 14 amino acids. The ends lost 4 bases at V and 8 bases at J; junction bases unmatched: 8. Here the CDR3 reads CASSTGQGQWGYTF. CDR3 coding DNA: TGCGCCAGCAGCACGGGACAGGGGCAATGGGGCTACACCTTC.

The J gene is TRBJ2-7, the V gene TRBV12-3 or TRBV12-4; D is perhaps TRBD1 (6 bases). CDR3 size: 13 residues. The V and J ends lost 3 bases and 6 bases respectively, with 12 bases between them. The CDR3 here is CASSLFTGSEQYF. Written as DNA, the CDR3 is TGTGCCAGCAGTTTGTTTACAGGGTCCGAGCAGTACTTC.

This sequence joins TRBV28 and TRBJ1-2; no firm D call. The CDR3 is 12 residues long. Germline V CDR1 and CDR2: MDHEN, SYDVKM. The V and J ends lost 5 bases and 2 bases respectively, with 6 bases between them. CDR3 residues: CASSALNYGYTF. The CDR3 DNA reads as TGTGCCAGCAGTGCACTGAACTATGGCTACACCTTC.

This sequence joins TRBV19 and TRBJ1-2; 7 bases agree with TRBD1. Trimming removed 5 bases from V and 2 bases from J; junction bases left unmatched: 5. Germline CDR1 reads LNHDA; CDR2 reads SQIVND (reference sequence). The CDR3 totals 14 residues. The CDR3 DNA is TGTGCCAGTAGTGCCCAGACAGGGAACTATGGCTACACCTTC. Encoded protein: CASSAQTGNYGYTF.

V gene TRBV3-1 (or the pseudogene TRBV3-2) combines with J gene TRBJ1-2, with D maybe TRBD1 (5 bases). The length of the CDR3 is 15 residues. Per germline, CDR1 LGHDT and CDR2 YNNKEL (reference sequence). Trimming cost V 1 base and J 8 bases, with 17 bases left between them. The CDR3, as DNA: TGTGCCAGCAGCCAAGTCCGCGTAGGGGCGCGGGGCTACACCTTC. It translates to CASSQVRVGARGYTF.

The table lists this clone with a count of one. The chain recombines TRBV7-2 with TRBJ2-4, with 7 nucleotides matching TRBD1. V trimming: 1 base; J trimming: 1 base; junction bases outside the gene matches: 7. There are 17 residues in the CDR3. Germline CDR1 is SGHTA and CDR2 is FQGNSA. The CDR3 region is CASSLENEGAAKNIQYF. As DNA, the CDR3 is TGTGCCAGCAGCTTAGAAAACGAGGGGGCGGCCAAAAACATTCAGTACTTC.

CDR3 DNA: TGTGCCAGCAGCTCCGCTAGCGGGATCTGGTCCAATGAGCAGTTCTTC. Translation: CASSSASGIWSNEQFF. The chain links TRBV11-1 to TRBJ2-1; 9 bases are a match to TRBD2. CDR1 and CDR2 (germline): SGHAT, FQDESV (reference sequence). With V trimmed by 4 bases and J by 6 bases, 10 bases remained unmatched. This CDR3 contains 16 residues.

The chain recombines TRBV7-9 with TRBJ1-6; D call uncertain. This CDR3 has 14 residues. The ends were cut back, 5 bases at V and 7 bases at J, with 12 bases in the middle. Germline V gives CDR1 SEHNR, CDR2 FQNEAQ (reference sequence). CDR3 nucleotides: TGTGCCAGCAGCGCCGGGGTGGGGAATTCACCCCTCCACTTT. This codes for CASSAGVGNSPLHF.

This clone showed up just a few times. V usage is TRBV7-2 and J usage is TRBJ2-5; D is uncertain. The CDR3 length is 12 residues. The V and J ends lost 5 bases and 0 bases respectively, with 4 bases between them. CDR1 is SGHTA and CDR2 is FQGNSA in the germline V gene. The CDR3 loop reads CASSRYQETQYF. For the CDR3, the DNA is TGTGCCAGCAGCCGGTACCAAGAGACCCAGTACTTC.

The chain has TRBV7-8 and TRBJ1-6, with D maybe TRBD1 (5 bases). Between the trimmed V and J ends, which lost 2 bases and 9 bases, there was a span of 17 bases. The CDR3 extends over 16 amino acids. The germline V gene encodes CDR1 SGHVS and CDR2 FQNEAQ. The CDR3 DNA sequence: TGTGCCAGCAGCTTAAGAGCAGGGCGGCCCACTTCACCCCTCCACTTT. It encodes CASSLRAGRPTSPLHF.

This rearrangement joins TRBV6-5 to TRBJ1-4; 7 bases align to TRBD1. Germline CDR1 reads MNHEY; CDR2 reads SVGAGI. The length of the CDR3 is 14 residues. J gave up 3 bases and V 6 bases, and 4 bases lay outside the gene matches. This CDR3 is CASSLTGANEKLFF. In DNA, the CDR3 is TGTGCCAGCAGCCTTACAGGGGCTAATGAAAAACTGTTTTTT.

Concerning this clone itself: The junction and the germline gene differ at one end; a read error may be behind it. Other DNA sequences in the sample encode the same CDR3. V usage is TRBV27 and J usage is TRBJ1-2; D gene uncertain. The CDR3 runs to 13 residues. Per germline, CDR1 MNHEY and CDR2 SMNVEV (reference sequence). CDR3 DNA: TGTGCTAGCAGTAAAGGAGCTAACTATGGCTACACCTTC. Encoded protein: CASSKGANYGYTF.

V gene TRBV28 combines with J gene TRBJ2-6, with TRBD1 matching 9 bases. With 7 bases clipped from V and 4 bases from J, the junction kept 5 bases outside the gene matches. The CDR3 is made up of 15 amino acids. Germline CDR1 MDHEN, CDR2 SYDVKM. The CDR3 nucleotides are TGTGCCAGCATAGGACAGGGGACAGGGGCCAACGTCCTGACTTTC. Its translation: CASIGQGTGANVLTF.

The chain has TRBV4-3 and TRBJ2-5; possibly TRBD1 for D (6 bases). The ends were cut back, 0 bases at V and 6 bases at J, with 11 bases in the middle. Germline loops: CDR1 LGHNA, CDR2 YSLEER. This CDR3 has 14 amino acids. The CDR3 nucleotides are TGCGCCAGCAGCCAAGACAGGGGTTTAAAGACCCAGTACTTC. Amino acid sequence: CASSQDRGLKTQYF.

V usage is TRBV5-1 and J usage is TRBJ2-7, with TRBD1 matching 7 bases. The germline V gene encodes CDR1 SGHRS and CDR2 YFSETQ. The trim removed 4 bases at V and 2 bases at J, leaving 6 bases unmatched. The CDR3 covers 14 residues. The CDR3 region is CASSLKTGAYEQYF. The CDR3 DNA reads as TGCGCCAGCAGCCTTAAAACAGGGGCCTACGAGCAGTACTTC.

The chain employs TRBV18 and TRBJ2-1, with 8 bases matching TRBD2. V trimming: 5 bases; J trimming: 7 bases; junction bases outside the gene matches: 10. The CDR3 consists of 15 residues. CDR1 and CDR2 (germline): KGHSH, LQKENI. The CDR3 region has the DNA TGTGCCAGCTCAATTTTAATAGCGGGGAGTAATGAGCAGTTCTTC. The encoded protein is CASSILIAGSNEQFF.

The V call is TRBV15, the J call TRBJ1-5; the D gene is possibly TRBD1 (6 bases). The V end was cut by 1 base, the J end by 5 bases, with 12 bases between. Germline CDR1 reads LNHNV; CDR2 reads YYDKDF (reference sequence). The CDR3 runs 15 residues. The CDR3 bases are TGTGCCACCAGCAGAGGTAGGACAGCGGATCAGCCCCAGCATTTT. The encoded protein is CATSRGRTADQPQHF.

A single count supports this clone. A read error may account for a junction end that differs from germline. This chain uses TRBV7-7 with TRBJ2-3, with D unclear. Per germline, CDR1 SSHAT and CDR2 FNYEAQ (reference sequence). CDR3 size: 14 residues. The CDR3 DNA sequence: TGTGCTAGCAGCCTAGACCAGAACACAGATACGCAGTATTTT. Amino acid sequence: CASSLDQNTDTQYF.